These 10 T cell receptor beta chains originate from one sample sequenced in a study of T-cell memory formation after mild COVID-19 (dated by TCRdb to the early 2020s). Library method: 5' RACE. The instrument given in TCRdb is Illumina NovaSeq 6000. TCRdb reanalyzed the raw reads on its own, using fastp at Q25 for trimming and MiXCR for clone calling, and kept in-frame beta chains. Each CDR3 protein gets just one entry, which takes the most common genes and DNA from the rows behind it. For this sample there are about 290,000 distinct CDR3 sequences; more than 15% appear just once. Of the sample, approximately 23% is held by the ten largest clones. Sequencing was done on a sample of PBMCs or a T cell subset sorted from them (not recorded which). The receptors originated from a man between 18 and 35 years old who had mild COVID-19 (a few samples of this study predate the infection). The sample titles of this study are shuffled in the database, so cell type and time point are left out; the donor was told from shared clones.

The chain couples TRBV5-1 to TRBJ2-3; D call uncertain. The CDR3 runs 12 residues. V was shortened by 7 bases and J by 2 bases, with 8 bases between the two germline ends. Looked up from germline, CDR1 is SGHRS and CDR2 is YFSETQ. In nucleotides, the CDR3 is TGCGCCAGCGCGTCTAACACAGATACGCAGTATTTT. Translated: CASASNTDTQYF.

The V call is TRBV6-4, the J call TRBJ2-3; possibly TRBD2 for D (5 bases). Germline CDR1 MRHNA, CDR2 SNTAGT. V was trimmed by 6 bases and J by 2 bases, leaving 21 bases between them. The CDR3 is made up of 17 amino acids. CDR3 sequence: CASRTLSRDYLTDTQYF. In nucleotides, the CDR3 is TGTGCCAGCAGGACCCTCTCCAGAGACTACCTCACAGATACGCAGTATTTT.

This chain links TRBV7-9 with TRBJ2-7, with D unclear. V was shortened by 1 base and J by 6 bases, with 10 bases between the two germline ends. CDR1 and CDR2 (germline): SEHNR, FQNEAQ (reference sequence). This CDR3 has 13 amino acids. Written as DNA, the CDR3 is TGTGCCAGCAGCTTAGTTCCGGGCAGCGAGCAGTACGTC. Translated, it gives CASSLVPGSEQYV.

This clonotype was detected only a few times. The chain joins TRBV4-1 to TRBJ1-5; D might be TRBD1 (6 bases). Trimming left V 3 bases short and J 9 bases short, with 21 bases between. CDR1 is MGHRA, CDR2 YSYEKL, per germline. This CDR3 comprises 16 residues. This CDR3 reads CASSQGGSPFVGPQHF. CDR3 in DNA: TGCGCCAGCAGCCAGGGGGGCAGTCCGTTTGTTGGGCCCCAGCATTTT.

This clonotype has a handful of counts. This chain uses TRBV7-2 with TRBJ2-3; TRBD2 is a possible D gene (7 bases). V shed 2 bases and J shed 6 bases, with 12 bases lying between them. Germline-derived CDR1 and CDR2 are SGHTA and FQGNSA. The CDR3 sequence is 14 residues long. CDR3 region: CASSLQQGGDTQYF. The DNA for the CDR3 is TGTGCCAGCAGCTTACAACAGGGAGGGGATACGCAGTATTTT.

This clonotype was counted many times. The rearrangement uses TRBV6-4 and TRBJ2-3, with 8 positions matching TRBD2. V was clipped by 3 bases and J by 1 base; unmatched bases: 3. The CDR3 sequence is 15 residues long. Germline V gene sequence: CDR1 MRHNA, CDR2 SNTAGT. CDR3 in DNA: TGTGCCAGCAGTGAGGGTAGCGGGGGCACAGATACGCAGTATTTT. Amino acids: CASSEGSGGTDTQYF.

The CDR3: CASSHRGASAFF. The CDR3 DNA reads as TGTGCCAGCAGCCACAGGGGGGCCTCGGCTTTCTTT. The V and J genes are TRBV13 and TRBJ1-1; 8 bases agree with TRBD1. Trimming took 5 bases from V and 11 from J; bases not matched to a gene: 7. The CDR3 is 12 residues long. Germline V gene lookup returns CDR1 PRHDT and CDR2 FYEKMQ (reference sequence).

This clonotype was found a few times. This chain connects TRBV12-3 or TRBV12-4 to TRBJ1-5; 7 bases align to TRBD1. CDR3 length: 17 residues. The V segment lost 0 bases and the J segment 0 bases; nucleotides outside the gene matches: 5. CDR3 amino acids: CASSLAPTGYSNQPQHF. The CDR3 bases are TGTGCCAGCAGTTTAGCCCCGACAGGGTATAGCAATCAGCCCCAGCATTTT.

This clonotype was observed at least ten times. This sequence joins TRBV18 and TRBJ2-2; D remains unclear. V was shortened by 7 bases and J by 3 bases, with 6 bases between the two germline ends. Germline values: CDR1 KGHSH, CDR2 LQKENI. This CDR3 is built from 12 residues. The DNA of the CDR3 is TGTGCCAGCTTCACTTACACCGGGGAGCTGTTTTTT. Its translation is CASFTYTGELFF.

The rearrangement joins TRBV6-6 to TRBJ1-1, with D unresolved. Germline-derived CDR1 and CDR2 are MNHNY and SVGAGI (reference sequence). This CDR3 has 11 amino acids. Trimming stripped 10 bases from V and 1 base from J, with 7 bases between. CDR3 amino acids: CATEENTEAFF. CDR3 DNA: TGTGCCACTGAGGAGAACACTGAAGCTTTCTTT.